This T cell receptor beta chain emerged from a study of patients and donors after allogeneic stem cell transplantation. CDR3 length equals 12 residues. V gave up 6 bases and J gave up 8 bases, with 13 bases separating them. Germline-derived CDR1 and CDR2 are SGHVS and FNYEAQ. TCRdb reprocessed the RT-PCR reads with MiXCR, giving one entry per CDR3 protein. The table includes about a million distinct CDR3 sequences, more than 15% detected once. The receptor's source is a human donor who was either an allogeneic HSCT recipient or a stem cell or donor lymphocyte infusion donor (not recorded which). It is not recorded whose cells these are; they may come from a transplant donor. Material for sequencing was blood, either unsorted or a sorted T cell fraction (not recorded which). The chain recombines TRBV7-6 with TRBJ1-1; D is perhaps TRBD1 (5 bases). The CDR3 loop is CASRAWGEEAFF. The CDR3 DNA sequence: TGTGCCAGCAGGGCGTGGGGGGAAGAAGCTTTCTTT.